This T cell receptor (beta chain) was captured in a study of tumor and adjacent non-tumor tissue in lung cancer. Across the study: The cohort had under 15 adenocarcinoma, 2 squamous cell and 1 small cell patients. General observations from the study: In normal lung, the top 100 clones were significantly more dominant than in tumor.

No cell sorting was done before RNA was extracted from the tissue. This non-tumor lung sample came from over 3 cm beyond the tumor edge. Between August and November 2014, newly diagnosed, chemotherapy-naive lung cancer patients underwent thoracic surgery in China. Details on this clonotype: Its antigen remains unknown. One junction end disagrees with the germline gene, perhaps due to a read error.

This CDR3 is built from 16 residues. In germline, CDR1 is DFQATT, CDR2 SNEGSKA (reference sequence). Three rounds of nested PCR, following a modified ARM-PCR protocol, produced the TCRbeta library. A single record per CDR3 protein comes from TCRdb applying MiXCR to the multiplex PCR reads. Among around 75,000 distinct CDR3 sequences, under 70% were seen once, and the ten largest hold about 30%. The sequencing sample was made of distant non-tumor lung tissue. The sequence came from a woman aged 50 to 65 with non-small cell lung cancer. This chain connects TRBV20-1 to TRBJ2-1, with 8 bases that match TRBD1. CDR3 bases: TGCAATGCTTGCAAGCCACAGGGGGGATCCTACAATGAGCAGTTCTTC. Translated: CNACKPQGGSYNEQFF.